This TCR beta chain was documented in a study of molecular identifiers for immune sequencing clone quantification. Preparation methods for the bulk TCR libraries were those previously described, with listed TCR primers. MiXCR, applied by TCRdb to the PCR reads, yields one record per CDR3 protein. The sample has some 65,000 distinct CDR3 sequences; around a sixth are singletons. This clonotype was counted ten times or more. V was clipped by 0 bases and J by 2 bases, with 7 bases between them. CDR1 LNHNV and CDR2 YYDKDF come from the germline V gene (reference sequence). The CDR3 covers 14 residues. Investigators produced naive CD8 libraries from roughly 18,000 to 920,000 sorted cells, drawing on 10%, 30% or 50% RNA.

The source material was naive CD8+ T cells from blood, with Jurkat cell RNA spiked in. The sample's subset: FACS-sorted CD8+CD4-CCR7+CD45RA+ naive T cells. V usage is TRBV15 and J usage is TRBJ2-5; D might be TRBD2 (5 bases). The TCR was taken from a human donor in good health. Some libraries in this study had Jurkat cell RNA spiked in. In nucleotides, the CDR3 is TGTGCCACCAGCAGAGATGGAGGACAAGAGACCCAGTACTTC. Translated, it gives CATSRDGGQETQYF.